These 30 T cell receptor beta chains were sequenced from one sample in a study of T cells in Graves' hyperthyroidism and ophthalmopathy. There were TCR beta CDR3 regions amplified from RNA transcripts. The HTBI primer set served for first-round RT-PCR of the TCR CDR3. TCRdb called the multiplex PCR reads again in MiXCR, with one record for every CDR3 protein. The table lists 340,000 or so distinct CDR3 sequences, around 16% of them singletons, with around a third in the top ten. Material: blood. The receptor source for this set is a man aged 25-45 years with Graves' hyperthyroidism.

The V call is TRBV29-1, the J call TRBJ1-1; 9 bases agree with TRBD1. V dropped 1 base and J dropped 7; count of bases not matched to a gene: 4. CDR3 length equals 13 residues. Germline CDR1 and CDR2: SQVTM and ANQGSEA. This chain's CDR3 is CSVEGTGEVEAFF. For the CDR3, the DNA is TGCAGCGTTGAAGGGACAGGGGAGGTTGAAGCTTTCTTT.

The rearrangement uses TRBV6-1 and TRBJ2-2; 8 bases map to TRBD1. The V and J ends lost 7 bases and 6 bases, in that order; junction bases with no gene match: 4. This CDR3 has 13 residues. Germline CDR1 and CDR2: MNHNS and SASEGT. CDR3 amino acids: CASNTGGSGELFF. CDR3 DNA sequence: TGTGCCAGCAATACAGGGGGGTCCGGGGAGCTGTTTTTT.

CDR3: CASSSKQGGYEQYF. Here the CDR3 DNA reads TGCGCCAGCAGCTCAAAACAGGGAGGGTACGAGCAGTACTTC. The chain combines TRBV5-1 with TRBJ2-7; possible D gene TRBD2, 7 bases. The CDR3 has 14 amino acids. Germline-derived CDR1 and CDR2 are SGHRS and YFSETQ. V dropped 3 bases and J dropped 4 bases, with 14 bases sitting between them.

This clonotype was seen only a few times. CDR3 nucleotides: TGTGCCAGCAGCCAAAGCGCGGGAGGAGACACAGATACGCAGTATTTT. This gives the protein CASSQSAGGDTDTQYF. V usage is TRBV4-2 and J usage is TRBJ2-3; TRBD2 matches at 8 bases. CDR1 and CDR2 from the germline V gene are LGHNA and YNFKEQ. The CDR3 is made up of 16 amino acids. The ends lost 2 bases at V and 2 bases at J; junction bases unmatched: 6.

This clonotype was detected many times. The rearrangement joins TRBV5-8 to TRBJ2-1, with D perhaps matching TRBD2 (5 bases). V lost 3 bases and J lost 1, with 8 bases in between. This CDR3 comprises 14 residues. Per germline, CDR1 SGHTS and CDR2 YDEGEE. CDR3 sequence (DNA): TGTGCCAGCAGCTCTCGGGGTTCCTACAATGAGCAGTTCTTC. Amino acid sequence: CASSSRGSYNEQFF.

In this sample, this clonotype turned up a few times. The chain employs TRBV7-9 and TRBJ1-2; D is unresolved. CDR1 SEHNR and CDR2 FQNEAQ come from the germline V gene (reference sequence). Trimming removed 1 base at V and 0 bases at J, with 9 bases between. The CDR3 totals 15 residues. For the CDR3, the DNA is TGTGCCAGCAGCTTAGTGGGCAGAACTAACTATGGCTACACCTTC. Its protein is CASSLVGRTNYGYTF.

This clonotype was observed a few times. The chain carries TRBV7-2 and TRBJ2-1; 15 bases agree with TRBD2. Germline CDR1 reads SGHTA; CDR2 reads FQGNSA. The CDR3 extends over 16 amino acids. Trimming removed 5 bases from V and 7 bases from J; junction bases left unmatched: 6. The CDR3 DNA follows: TGTGCCAGCAGCAGGCGGACTAGCGGGAGGGAAAATGAGCAGTTCTTC. It specifies CASSRRTSGRENEQFF. Full variable domain (rest looked up from reference TRBV7-2 and TRBJ2-1): GAGVSQSPSNKVTEKGKDVELRCDPISGHTALYWYRQSLGQGLEFLIYFQGNSAPDKSGLPSDRFSAERTGGSVSTLTIQRTQQEDSAVYLCASSRRTSGRENEQFFGPGTRLTVL.

This clonotype has a count of ten or more. The V call is TRBV7-2, the J call TRBJ2-3; the match to TRBD2 covers 7 bases. From germline, CDR1 is SGHTA and CDR2 FQGNSA. The CDR3 spans 16 residues. With 1 base clipped from V and 3 bases from J, the junction kept 7 bases outside the gene matches. The CDR3 nucleotides are TGTGCCAGCAGCTTAGGGGGGGAGGGCCGGACAGATACGCAGTATTTT. Translation: CASSLGGEGRTDTQYF.

This clonotype showed up many times. The rearrangement joins TRBV2 to TRBJ2-7; 7 bases align to TRBD1. The CDR3 has 13 residues. CDR1 SNHLY and CDR2 FYNNEI come from the germline V gene. The ends lost 3 bases at V and 3 bases at J; junction bases unmatched: 2. For the CDR3, the DNA is TGTGCCAGCAGTGACAGGGGGTTCTACGAGCAGTACTTC. It is translated as CASSDRGFYEQYF.

The table lists this clonotype with many counts. The chain employs TRBV28 and TRBJ2-2; tentatively, D is TRBD1 (8 bases). Trimming removed 5 bases from V and 4 bases from J, with 14 bases in between. This CDR3 has 15 amino acids. Germline V lookup: CDR1 MDHEN, CDR2 SYDVKM. This CDR3 reads CASSRTGRGTGELFF. In DNA form, the CDR3 reads TGTGCCAGCAGTCGGACAGGGAGGGGCACCGGGGAGCTGTTTTTT.

This chain links TRBV7-9 with TRBJ1-6; no clear D. Germline CDR1 and CDR2: SEHNR and FQNEAQ (reference sequence). The CDR3 contains 14 residues. Trimming left V 0 bases short and J 15 bases short, with 15 bases between. CDR3 amino acids: CASSLAEGGDVLHF. The CDR3 DNA reads as TGTGCCAGCAGCTTAGCGGAGGGTGGAGATGTCCTCCACTTT.

This clonotype was counted many times. The rearrangement joins TRBV5-1 to TRBJ2-1; 13 bases match TRBD2. This CDR3 has 16 residues. Per germline, CDR1 SGHRS and CDR2 YFSETQ. Trimming cost V 4 bases and J 3 bases; bases outside gene matches: 4. The CDR3 here is CASSPLAGGHYNEQFF. DNA of the CDR3: TGCGCCAGCAGCCCACTAGCGGGAGGGCACTACAATGAGCAGTTCTTC.

This clonotype was detected ten times or more. This chain uses TRBV27 with TRBJ2-1; D gene ambiguous. Germline CDR1 is MNHEY and CDR2 is SMNVEV (reference sequence). This CDR3 region has 16 residues. The V end was cut by 6 bases, the J end by 7 bases, with 22 bases between. The CDR3 here is CASSLISWVIGNEQFF. CDR3 coding DNA: TGTGCCAGCAGCTTAATTTCATGGGTGATTGGGAATGAGCAGTTCTTC.

A few counts support this clonotype. The chain carries TRBV18 and TRBJ1-1; D might be TRBD1 (6 bases). The ends were cut back, 0 bases at V and 4 bases at J, with 15 bases in the middle. Germline CDR1 KGHSH, CDR2 LQKENI. The CDR3 extends over 16 amino acids. The CDR3: CASSPPGEGVGTEAFF. CDR3 in DNA: TGTGCCAGCTCACCACCGGGAGAGGGGGTGGGCACTGAAGCTTTCTTT.

Regarding this clonotype: One end of the junction fails to match germline, which may point to a read error. This chain uses TRBV24-1 with TRBJ2-2; D remains unclear. The CDR3 contains 16 residues. The germline V gene has CDR1 KGHDR and CDR2 SFDVKD. The CDR3 sequence: CAASDFENPNTGELFF. DNA of the CDR3: TGTGCCGCCAGTGATTTTGAGAATCCGAACACCGGGGAGCTGTTTTTT.

This sequence joins TRBV20-1 and TRBJ2-7; 10 nucleotides match TRBD2. Trimming removed 0 bases from V and 4 bases from J; junction bases left unmatched: 6. Germline V gene lookup returns CDR1 DFQATT and CDR2 SNEGSKA (reference sequence). This CDR3 has 15 amino acids. CDR3 sequence (DNA): TGCAGTGCTAGAGATCTGGCTAGCGGGAGTTACGAGCAGTACTTC. Amino acids: CSARDLASGSYEQYF.

This clonotype was seen repeatedly, ten times or more. CDR3 residues: CASGDRPEPYEQYF. DNA for the CDR3: TGTGCCAGCGGGGACAGGCCCGAACCCTACGAGCAGTACTTC. The chain has TRBV11-3 and TRBJ2-7, with 8 bases lining up with TRBD1. The germline gives CDR1 SGHNT, CDR2 YENEEA. V was clipped by 8 bases and J by 2 bases; unmatched bases: 8. The length of the CDR3 is 14 residues.

V and J are TRBV7-9 and TRBJ1-3; no reliable D call. CDR1 SEHNR and CDR2 FQNEAQ come from the germline V gene (reference sequence). CDR3 size: 14 residues. Trimming removed 7 bases from V and 3 bases from J, with 13 bases in between. CDR3 residues: CASTQQNGGNTIYF. Written as DNA, the CDR3 is TGTGCCAGCACTCAGCAGAACGGTGGAAACACCATATATTTT. The full variable domain, its missing parts supplied by reference TRBV7-9 and TRBJ1-3, is DTGVSQNPRHKITKRGQNVTFRCDPISEHNRLYWYRQTLGQGPEFLTYFQNEAQLEKSRLLSDRFSAERPKGSFSTLEIQRTEQGDSAMYLCASTQQNGGNTIYFGEGSWLTVV.

The chain joins TRBV7-9 to TRBJ2-1; D is possibly TRBD1 or TRBD2 (5 bases each). The CDR3 spans 13 residues. Germline V CDR1 and CDR2: SEHNR, FQNEAQ (reference sequence). The germline V and J ends were trimmed by 5 bases and 9 bases, with 14 bases remaining between them. CDR3 in DNA: TGTGCCAGCAGCGGGTTTGGGGGAAGTGAGCAGTTCTTC. The encoded protein is CASSGFGGSEQFF.

At least ten counts were recorded for this clonotype. The chain has TRBV28 and TRBJ2-1; 7 bases match TRBD1. This CDR3 contains 14 residues. J lost 10 bases, V lost 5 bases, and 11 bases had no gene match. Germline values: CDR1 MDHEN, CDR2 SYDVKM. CDR3 protein: CASSNDRAVQEQFF. The CDR3 region has the DNA TGTGCCAGCAGTAACGACAGGGCAGTCCAAGAGCAGTTCTTC. Combining the CDR3 with reference TRBV28 and TRBJ2-1 gives the whole variable domain DVKVTQSSRYLVKRTGEKVFLECVQDMDHENMFWYRQDPGLGLRLIYFSYDVKMKEKGDIPEGYSVSREKKERFSLILESASTNQTSMYLCASSNDRAVQEQFFGPGTRLTVL.

This clonotype occurred many times. The chain joins TRBV2 to TRBJ1-4; perhaps TRBD1 as D (6 bases). Germline V gene lookup returns CDR1 SNHLY and CDR2 FYNNEI. The CDR3 length is 14 residues. The V and J ends lost 7 bases and 10 bases respectively, with 19 bases between them. The CDR3 bases are TGTGCCAGCATTGCGGGCAGGGGATCCGGAAAACTGTTTTTT. As protein: CASIAGRGSGKLFF.

This clonotype was seen a few times. The chain couples TRBV7-3 to TRBJ1-3, with D unresolved. The CDR3 spans 15 residues. Trimming pared 2 bases from V and 2 bases from J, leaving 10 bases between. Germline loops: CDR1 SGHTA, CDR2 FQGTGA. The CDR3 protein is CASSLVGGTGNTIYF. In nucleotides, the CDR3 is TGTGCCAGCAGCTTAGTGGGAGGAACTGGAAACACCATATATTTT.

The CDR3 is CASSLRRSSGNTIYF. CDR3 nucleotide sequence: TGTGCCAGCAGTTTACGGCGGAGCTCTGGAAACACCATATATTTT. This chain uses TRBV12-3 or TRBV12-4 with TRBJ1-3; D call uncertain. This CDR3 is built from 15 residues. Trimming took 2 bases from V and 0 from J, leaving 8 bases between them.

This clonotype has more than one count but fewer than ten. The V and J genes are TRBV12-3 or TRBV12-4 and TRBJ2-5, with TRBD2 matching 15 bases. The trim removed 5 bases at V and 4 bases at J, leaving 8 bases unmatched. This CDR3 has 17 amino acids. The CDR3 region has the DNA TGTGCCAGCAGTCCAGGGACTAGCGGGAGGCCTATAGAGACCCAGTACTTC. Its translation: CASSPGTSGRPIETQYF.

This clonotype was detected many times. This chain joins TRBV28 and TRBJ2-3, with TRBD1 matching 9 bases. J lost 0 bases, V lost 5 bases, and 9 bases had no gene match. The CDR3 totals 17 residues. CDR1 is MDHEN and CDR2 is SYDVKM in the germline V gene. The CDR3 sequence: CASSPDRGDPSTDTQYF. The CDR3 DNA reads as TGTGCCAGCAGTCCGGACAGGGGAGATCCTAGCACAGATACGCAGTATTTT. The variable domain in full, with the rest retrieved from reference TRBV28 and TRBJ2-3, is DVKVTQSSRYLVKRTGEKVFLECVQDMDHENMFWYRQDPGLGLRLIYFSYDVKMKEKGDIPEGYSVSREKKERFSLILESASTNQTSMYLCASSPDRGDPSTDTQYFGPGTRLTVL.

This clonotype was seen repeatedly, ten times or more. This chain joins TRBV12-3 or TRBV12-4 and TRBJ2-3; no clear D. The CDR3 totals 21 residues. The ends were cut back, 3 bases at V and 5 bases at J, with 33 bases in the middle. The CDR3 loop is CASSFPLPNWSSARAKDTQYF. As DNA, the CDR3 is TGTGCCAGCAGTTTCCCGCTCCCCAATTGGTCGTCGGCGAGAGCTAAAGATACGCAGTATTTT.

This clonotype has ten or more counts. This chain uses TRBV20-1 with TRBJ2-7; 7 nucleotides line up with TRBD2. CDR3 size: 13 residues. From germline, CDR1 is DFQATT and CDR2 SNEGSKA (reference sequence). Trimming took 0 bases from V and 7 from J; bases not matched to a gene: 6. CDR3 nucleotides: TGCAGTGCTAGAGATCTTGGGAGGGTGGAGCAGTACTTC. This encodes CSARDLGRVEQYF.

V gene TRBV5-6 combines with J gene TRBJ2-1; D could derive from TRBD1 or TRBD2 (5 bases each). This CDR3 has 13 amino acids. V was clipped by 4 bases and J by 10 bases, with 15 bases between them. Germline assignment: CDR1 SGHDT and CDR2 YYEEEE. The CDR3 protein is CASSLGVDWEQFF. CDR3 nucleotide sequence: TGTGCCAGCAGCCTGGGGGTAGACTGGGAGCAGTTCTTC.

This clonotype was detected many times. The chain links TRBV7-3 to TRBJ2-5; TRBD2 agrees at 7 bases. This CDR3 is 15 amino acids long. The germline CDR1 and CDR2 sequences are SGHTA and FQGTGA. V was clipped by 3 bases and J by 2 bases; unmatched bases: 6. This chain's CDR3 is CASSLGGDYQETQYF. The CDR3 nucleotides are TGTGCCAGCAGCTTGGGAGGGGACTATCAAGAGACCCAGTACTTC.

This clonotype has at least ten counts. J is TRBJ1-6 and V is TRBV11-2, with a possible D match to TRBD1 (5 bases). This CDR3 is built from 16 residues. V was trimmed by 0 bases and J by 7 bases, leaving 13 bases between them. Germline CDR1 and CDR2: SGHAT and FQNNGV. The CDR3 DNA sequence: TGTGCCAGCAGCTTAGACGTTTTAGGGGCCAATTCACCCCTCCACTTT. This sequence encodes CASSLDVLGANSPLHF. Looking up the rest from reference TRBV11-2 and TRBJ1-6 gives the full variable domain: EAGVAQSPRYKIIEKRQSVAFWCNPISGHATLYWYQQILGQGPKLLIQFQNNGVVDDSQLPKDRFSAERLKGVDSTLKIQPAKLEDSAVYLCASSLDVLGANSPLHFGNGTRLTVT.